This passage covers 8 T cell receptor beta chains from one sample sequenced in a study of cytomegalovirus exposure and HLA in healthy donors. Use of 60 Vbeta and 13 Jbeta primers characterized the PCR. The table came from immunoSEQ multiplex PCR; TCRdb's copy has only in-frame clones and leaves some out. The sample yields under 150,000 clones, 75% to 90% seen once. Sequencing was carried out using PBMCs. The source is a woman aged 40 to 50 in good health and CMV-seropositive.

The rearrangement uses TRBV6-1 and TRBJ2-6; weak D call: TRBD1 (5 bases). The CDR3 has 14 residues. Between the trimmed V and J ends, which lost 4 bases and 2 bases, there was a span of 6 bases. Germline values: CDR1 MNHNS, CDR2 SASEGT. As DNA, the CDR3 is TGTGCCAGCAGTGGCAGGGCTGGGGCCAACGTCCTGACTTTC. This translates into CASSGRAGANVLTF.

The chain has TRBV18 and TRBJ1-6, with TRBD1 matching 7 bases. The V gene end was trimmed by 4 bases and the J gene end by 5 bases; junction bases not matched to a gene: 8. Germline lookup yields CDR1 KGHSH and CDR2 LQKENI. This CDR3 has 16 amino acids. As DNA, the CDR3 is TGTGCCAGCTCACTCAGAAGCGGACAGGATAATTCACCCCTCCACTTT. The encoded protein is CASSLRSGQDNSPLHF.

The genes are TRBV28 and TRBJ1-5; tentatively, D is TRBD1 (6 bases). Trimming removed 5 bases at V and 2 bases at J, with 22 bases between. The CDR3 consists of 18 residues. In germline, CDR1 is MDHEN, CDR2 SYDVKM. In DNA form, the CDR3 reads TGTGCCAGCAGTCACGTGCTACAGGGAGGGTTTGGCAATCAGCCCCAGCATTTT. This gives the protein CASSHVLQGGFGNQPQHF.

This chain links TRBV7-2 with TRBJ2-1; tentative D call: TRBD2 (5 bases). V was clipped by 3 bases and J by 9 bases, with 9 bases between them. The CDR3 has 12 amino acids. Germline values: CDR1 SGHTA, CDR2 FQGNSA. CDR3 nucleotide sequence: TGTGCCAGCAGCTTTACCGGGATTGAGCAGTTCTTC. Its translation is CASSFTGIEQFF.

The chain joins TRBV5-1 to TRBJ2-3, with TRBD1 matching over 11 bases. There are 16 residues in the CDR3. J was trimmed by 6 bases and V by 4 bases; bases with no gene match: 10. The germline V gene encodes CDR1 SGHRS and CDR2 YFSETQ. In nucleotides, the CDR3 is TGCGCCAGCAGCCCGCGGGACAGGGGGTCCGCGGATACGCAGTATTTT. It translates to CASSPRDRGSADTQYF.

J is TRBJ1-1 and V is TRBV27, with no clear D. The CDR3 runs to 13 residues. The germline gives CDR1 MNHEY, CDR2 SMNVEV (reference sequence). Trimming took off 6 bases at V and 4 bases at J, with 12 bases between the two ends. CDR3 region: CASSQARSTEAFF. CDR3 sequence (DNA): TGTGCCAGCAGCCAAGCGAGGAGCACTGAAGCTTTCTTT.

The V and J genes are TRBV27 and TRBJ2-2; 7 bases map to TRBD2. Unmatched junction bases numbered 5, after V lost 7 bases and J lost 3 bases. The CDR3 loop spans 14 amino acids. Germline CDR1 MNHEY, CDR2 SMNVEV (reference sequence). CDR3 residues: CASIGGSYTGELFF. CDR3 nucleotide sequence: TGTGCCAGCATCGGCGGGAGTTACACCGGGGAGCTGTTTTTT.

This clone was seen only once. As DNA, the CDR3 is TGTGCCAGTAGTATAATGGGACAGCGAAACTATGGCTACACCTTC. This gives the protein CASSIMGQRNYGYTF. The rearrangement joins TRBV19 to TRBJ1-2; 7 bases fit TRBD1. This CDR3 is built from 15 residues. Germline V gene lookup returns CDR1 LNHDA and CDR2 SQIVND (reference sequence). Losses at the gene ends were 2 bases for V and 2 bases for J; bases not matched to a gene: 5.